This T cell receptor (beta chain) was obtained from a study of PD-1 blockade in classical Hodgkin lymphoma. This clone showed up just once. The CDR3 runs to 16 residues. Germline values: CDR1 GTSNPN, CDR2 SVGIG (reference sequence). V shed 2 bases and J 4 bases; nucleotides not matched to a gene: 3. The assay was immunoSEQ multiplex PCR, and TCRdb's table has in-frame clones only and misses some. This table has tens of thousands of clones, around 81% appearing once. Documented time point: cycle 4 day 1 (C4D1), after five to seven weeks of nivolumab. In every patient, relapse followed autologous stem cell transplantation, while exposure to brentuximab vedotin differed.

The V gene is TRBV30, the J gene TRBJ2-3; 16 bases are shared with TRBD2. The sample in question was peripheral blood mononuclear cells (PBMCs), obtained before the fourth cycle of nivolumab. This clonotype originated in a human donor with classical Hodgkin lymphoma. The CDR3 spells CAWSKGLAGGPDTQYF. CDR3 in DNA: TGTGCCTGGAGTAAGGGACTAGCGGGGGGGCCAGATACGCAGTATTTT.